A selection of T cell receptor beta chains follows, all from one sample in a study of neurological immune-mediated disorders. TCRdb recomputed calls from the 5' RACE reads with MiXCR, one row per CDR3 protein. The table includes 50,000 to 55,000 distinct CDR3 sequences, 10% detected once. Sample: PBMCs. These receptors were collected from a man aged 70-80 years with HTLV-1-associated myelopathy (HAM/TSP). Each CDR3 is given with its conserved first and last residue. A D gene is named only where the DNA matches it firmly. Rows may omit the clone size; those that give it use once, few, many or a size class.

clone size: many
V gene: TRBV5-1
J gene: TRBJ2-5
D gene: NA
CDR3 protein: CASSPDASQETQYF
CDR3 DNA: TGCGCCAGCAGCCCCGACGCAAGTCAAGAGACCCAGTACTTC

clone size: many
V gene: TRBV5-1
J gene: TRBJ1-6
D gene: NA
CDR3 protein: CASSTHGGQSVSPLHF
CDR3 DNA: TGCGCCAGCAGTACACACGGAGGGCAGTCGGTTTCACCCCTCCACTTT

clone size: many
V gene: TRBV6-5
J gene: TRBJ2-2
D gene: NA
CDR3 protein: CASRSGDRRTGELFF
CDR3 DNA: TGTGCCAGCAGGTCGGGGGATCGAAGGACCGGGGAGCTGTTTTTT

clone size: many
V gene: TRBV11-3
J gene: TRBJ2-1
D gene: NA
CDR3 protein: CASSAFRGRGNEQFF
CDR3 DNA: TGTGCCAGCAGCGCCTTTAGGGGTCGGGGCAATGAGCAGTTCTTC

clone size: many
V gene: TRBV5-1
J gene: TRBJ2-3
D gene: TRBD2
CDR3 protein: CASSRGLAGGWGPKDTQYF
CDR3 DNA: TGCGCCAGCAGCCGCGGACTAGCGGGAGGATGGGGGCCTAAAGATACGCAGTATTTT

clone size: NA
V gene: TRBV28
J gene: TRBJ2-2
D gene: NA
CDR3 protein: CASRPHRTGELFF
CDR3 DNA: TGTGCCAGCAGACCCCATCGCACCGGGGAGCTGTTTTTT

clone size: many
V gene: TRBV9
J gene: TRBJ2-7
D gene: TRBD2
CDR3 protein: CASSVGLAGGEYEQYF
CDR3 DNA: TGTGCCAGCAGCGTGGGACTAGCGGGAGGGGAGTACGAGCAGTACTTC

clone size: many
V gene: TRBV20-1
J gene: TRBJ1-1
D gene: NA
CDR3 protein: CSARPVNTEAFF
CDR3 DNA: TGCAGTGCTCGGCCGGTCAACACTGAAGCTTTCTTT

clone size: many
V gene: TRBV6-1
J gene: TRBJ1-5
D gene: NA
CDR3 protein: CASSPDNTNQPQHF
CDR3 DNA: TGTGCCAGCAGTCCGGACAATACTAATCAGCCCCAGCATTTT

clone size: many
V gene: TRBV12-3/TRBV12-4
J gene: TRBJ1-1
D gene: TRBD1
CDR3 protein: CASSLDGNRGTEAFF
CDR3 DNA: TGTGCCAGCAGTTTGGACGGTAACAGGGGAACTGAAGCTTTCTTT

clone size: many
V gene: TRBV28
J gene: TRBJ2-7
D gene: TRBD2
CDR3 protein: CASSSPSPGLAGVREQYF
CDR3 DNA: TGTGCCAGCAGTTCTCCGTCCCCCGGACTAGCGGGAGTAAGGGAGCAGTACTTC

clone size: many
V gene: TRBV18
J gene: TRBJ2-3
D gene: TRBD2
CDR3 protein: CASSPAGADTQYF
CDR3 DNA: TGTGCCAGCTCACCAGCGGGAGCAGATACGCAGTATTTT

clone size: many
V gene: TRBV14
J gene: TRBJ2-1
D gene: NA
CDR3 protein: CASSQDRGSSYNEQFF
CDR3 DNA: TGTGCCAGCAGCCAAGATCGCGGCAGCTCCTACAATGAGCAGTTCTTC

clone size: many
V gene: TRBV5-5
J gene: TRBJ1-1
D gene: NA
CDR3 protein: CASSLRRTEAFF
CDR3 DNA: TGTGCCAGCAGCTTGCGTAGGACTGAAGCTTTCTTT

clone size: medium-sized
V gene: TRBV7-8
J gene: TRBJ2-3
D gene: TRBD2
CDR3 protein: CASSSALGEGRSTQYF
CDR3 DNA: TGTGCCAGCAGTTCCGCTCTGGGGGAGGGTAGGAGTACGCAGTATTTT

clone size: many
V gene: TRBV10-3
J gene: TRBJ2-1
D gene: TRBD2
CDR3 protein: CATSPGLAGGPTYNEQFF
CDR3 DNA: TGTGCCACGTCGCCGGGACTAGCGGGAGGGCCTACCTACAATGAGCAGTTCTTC